The sequence of this T cell receptor beta chain was determined in a study of cytomegalovirus exposure and HLA in healthy donors. Germline V gene sequence: CDR1 SEHNR, CDR2 FQNEAQ (reference sequence). The CDR3 loop spans 16 amino acids. The ends lost 3 bases at V and 4 bases at J; junction bases unmatched: 11. The PCR made use of 60 Vbeta and 13 Jbeta primers. Sequenced by immunoSEQ multiplex PCR; TCRdb stores in-frame clones only, minus some. The sample includes 100,000 to 150,000 clones, 73% seen only once; the top ten take approximately 4.3%. J is TRBJ2-5 and V is TRBV7-9; 7 bases are a match to TRBD2. Sequenced material: PBMCs. The source is a man between 60 and 75 years old in good health and CMV-seropositive. CDR3 loop: CASSFGPSGVGETQYF. DNA of the CDR3: TGTGCCAGCAGCTTCGGGCCTAGCGGCGTGGGAGAGACCCAGTACTTC.